These 2 T cell receptor beta chains originate from one sample sequenced in a study of blood T cells in healthy people across ages. For the second PCR, which ran for about 6 to 11 cycles, a sample-barcoded 5' primer and a J-beta primer mix were used. TCRdb used MiXCR to reprocess the 5' RACE reads, holding one entry per CDR3 protein. This sample has roughly 800,000 distinct CDR3 sequences; 58% occur once, and the top ten carry about 20%. The sequenced sample consisted of blood. The receptors stem from a man aged 25-40 years in good health.

This clonotype has a handful of counts. The chain uses TRBV5-5 and TRBJ2-7, with 9 bases fitting TRBD2. Germline-derived CDR1 and CDR2 are SGHKS and YYEKEE (reference sequence). The CDR3 runs to 14 residues. V trimming: 4 bases; J trimming: 7 bases; junction bases outside the gene matches: 9. The CDR3, as DNA: TGTGCCAGCAGCAGCGGGGGGAGGGACCAGGAGCAGTACTTC. It yields the protein CASSSGGRDQEQYF.

This clonotype was counted a few times. This chain connects TRBV6-5 to TRBJ2-3, with D maybe TRBD2 (6 bases). Germline CDR1 is MNHEY and CDR2 is SVGAGI. Deletions cut 1 base from V and 2 bases from J, with 19 bases between. The CDR3 sequence is 18 residues long. The chain's CDR3 is CASSYYPFGGPNTDTQYF. The DNA of the CDR3 is TGTGCCAGCAGTTACTACCCCTTCGGGGGACCTAACACAGATACGCAGTATTTT.